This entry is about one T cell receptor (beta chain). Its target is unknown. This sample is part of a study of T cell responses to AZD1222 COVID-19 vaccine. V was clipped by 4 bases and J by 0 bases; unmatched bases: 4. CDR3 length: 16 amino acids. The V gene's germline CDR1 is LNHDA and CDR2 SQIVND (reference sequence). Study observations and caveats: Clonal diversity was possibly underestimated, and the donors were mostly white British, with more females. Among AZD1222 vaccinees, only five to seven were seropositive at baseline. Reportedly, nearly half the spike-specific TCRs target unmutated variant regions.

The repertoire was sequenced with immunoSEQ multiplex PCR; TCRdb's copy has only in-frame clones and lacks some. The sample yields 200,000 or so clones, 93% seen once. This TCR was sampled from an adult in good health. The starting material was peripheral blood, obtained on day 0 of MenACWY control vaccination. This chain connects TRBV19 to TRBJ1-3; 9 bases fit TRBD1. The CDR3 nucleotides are TGTGCCAGTAGTACTCCGGGACAGGGCTCTGGAAACACCATATATTTT. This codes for CASSTPGQGSGNTIYF.